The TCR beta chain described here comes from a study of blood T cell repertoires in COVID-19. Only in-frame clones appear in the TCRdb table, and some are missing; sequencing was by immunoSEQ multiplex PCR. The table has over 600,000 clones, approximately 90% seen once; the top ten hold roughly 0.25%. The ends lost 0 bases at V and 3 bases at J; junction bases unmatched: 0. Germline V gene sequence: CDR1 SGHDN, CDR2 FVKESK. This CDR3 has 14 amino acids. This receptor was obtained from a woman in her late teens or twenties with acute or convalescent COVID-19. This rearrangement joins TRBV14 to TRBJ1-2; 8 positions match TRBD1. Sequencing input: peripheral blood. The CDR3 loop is CASSQEDRDYGYTF. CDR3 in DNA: TGTGCCAGCAGCCAAGAGGACAGGGACTATGGCTACACCTTC.